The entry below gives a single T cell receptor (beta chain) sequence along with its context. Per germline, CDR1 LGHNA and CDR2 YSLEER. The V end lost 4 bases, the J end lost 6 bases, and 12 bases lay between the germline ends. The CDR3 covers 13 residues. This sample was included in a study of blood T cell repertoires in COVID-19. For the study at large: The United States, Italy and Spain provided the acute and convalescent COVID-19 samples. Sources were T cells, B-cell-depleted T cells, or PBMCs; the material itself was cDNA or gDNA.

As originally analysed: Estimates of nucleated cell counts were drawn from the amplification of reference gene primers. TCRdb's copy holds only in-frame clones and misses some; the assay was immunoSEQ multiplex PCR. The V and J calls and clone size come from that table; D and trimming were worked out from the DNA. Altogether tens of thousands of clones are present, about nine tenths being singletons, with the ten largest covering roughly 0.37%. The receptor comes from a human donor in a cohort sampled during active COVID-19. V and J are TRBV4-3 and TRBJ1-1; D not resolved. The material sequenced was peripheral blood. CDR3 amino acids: CASSPLRGSEAFF. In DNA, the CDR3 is TGCGCCAGCAGCCCACTCAGAGGCTCTGAAGCTTTCTTT.